The 22 T cell receptor beta chains below come from one sample, sequenced in a study of T cells after yellow fever vaccination. One entry per CDR3 protein results from TCRdb running MiXCR on the 5' RACE reads. The sample gives about 550,000 distinct CDR3 sequences, over 15% of which show up once; around 15% is in the top ten. This sample comprised PBMCs, obtained 15 days after the yellow fever booster vaccination. These TCRs come from a man under 40 who received the YFV17D yellow fever vaccine.

This clonotype has more than one count but fewer than ten. The V call is TRBV5-1, the J call TRBJ1-1; D not resolved. With 3 bases removed from V and 8 bases from J, the gap between germline ends came to 11 bases. CDR3 size: 12 residues. CDR1 is SGHRS, CDR2 YFSETQ, per germline. CDR3 sequence: CASSSPAGEAFF. The DNA of the CDR3 is TGCGCCAGCAGCTCACCCGCGGGGGAAGCTTTCTTT.

This clonotype appeared a few times. The rearrangement uses TRBV19 and TRBJ2-3; D possibly corresponds to TRBD1 (6 bases). Germline CDR1 is LNHDA and CDR2 is SQIVND (reference sequence). Trimming removed 10 bases from V and 6 bases from J, with 23 bases in between. The CDR3 spans 15 residues. CDR3 bases: TGTGCCACCACACAAGGGACAACTACGAGGGATACGCAGTATTTT. This gives the protein CATTQGTTTRDTQYF. Combining the CDR3 with reference TRBV19 and TRBJ2-3 gives the whole variable domain DGGITQSPKYLFRKEGQNVTLSCEQNLNHDAMYWYRQDPGQGLRLIYYSQIVNDFQKGDIAEGYSVSREKKESFPLTVTSAQKNPTAFYLCATTQGTTTRDTQYFGPGTRLTVL.

V gene TRBV5-6 combines with J gene TRBJ2-1, with 9 bases fitting TRBD1. Losses at the gene ends were 5 bases for V and 4 bases for J; bases not matched to a gene: 7. Germline CDR1 is SGHDT and CDR2 is YYEEEE. This CDR3 region has 15 residues. This CDR3 reads CASREPGQGYNEQFF. The CDR3 DNA reads as TGTGCCAGCAGGGAACCGGGACAGGGTTACAATGAGCAGTTCTTC.

V is TRBV20-1 and J is TRBJ2-7, with TRBD2 identical over 11 bases. The CDR3 totals 13 residues. Germline V gene sequence: CDR1 DFQATT, CDR2 SNEGSKA (reference sequence). V lost 4 bases, J lost 9 bases, and 8 bases stayed unmatched. The CDR3 nucleotides read TGCAGTGCTACGGGACTAGCGGCTCCTCTGCAGTACTTC. Protein sequence: CSATGLAAPLQYF.

In this sample, this clonotype turned up a few times. The chain combines TRBV20-1 with TRBJ2-1, with D tentatively TRBD1 (6 bases). Germline V lookup: CDR1 DFQATT, CDR2 SNEGSKA (reference sequence). Trimming cost V 2 bases and J 4 bases, with 15 bases left between them. The CDR3 runs to 15 residues. The CDR3 nucleotides are TGCAGTGCTAGAATAGGGGCAGGGGCGTACAATGAGCAGTTCTTC. It codes for CSARIGAGAYNEQFF.

This rearrangement joins TRBV4-1 to TRBJ2-1, with TRBD2 matching over 7 bases. The germline V gene encodes CDR1 MGHRA and CDR2 YSYEKL. The CDR3 length is 15 residues. Trimming at V came to 4 bases and at J to 3 bases, leaving 6 bases not matched to a gene. CDR3: CASSPVGLVYNEQFF. The CDR3 DNA reads TGCGCCAGCAGCCCTGTTGGACTAGTCTACAATGAGCAGTTCTTC.

The chain links TRBV11-2 to TRBJ2-3; 11 bases are a match to TRBD2. The CDR3 length is 18 residues. Losses at the gene ends were 4 bases for V and 4 bases for J; bases not matched to a gene: 13. Germline V gene lookup returns CDR1 SGHAT and CDR2 FQNNGV. CDR3 in DNA: TGTGCCAGCAGCTCACGGGCCCTAGCGGGAGGTGTAGCAGATACGCAGTATTTT. This encodes CASSSRALAGGVADTQYF.

This chain connects TRBV6-6 to TRBJ1-2, with 8 bases that match TRBD1. The CDR3 totals 12 residues. Germline V CDR1 and CDR2: MNHNY, SVGAGI (reference sequence). Trimming cost V 5 bases and J 7 bases; bases outside gene matches: 3. DNA of the CDR3: TGTGCCAGCAGTAACGACAGGGGTGGCTACACCTTC. It is translated as CASSNDRGGYTF.

This clonotype showed up just a few times. The rearrangement links TRBV12-3 or TRBV12-4 to TRBJ2-1, with 9 bases identical to TRBD2. The V segment lost 8 bases and the J segment 0 bases; nucleotides outside the gene matches: 2. CDR3 length equals 14 residues. The CDR3 nucleotides read TGTGCCAGCCTACTAGCGGGCTCCTACAATGAGCAGTTCTTC. Its translation: CASLLAGSYNEQFF.

Comment on this clonotype: Sequence at one end of the junction differs from germline and may be a read error. The chain uses TRBV5-6 and TRBJ2-3, with 9 bases identical to TRBD1. The CDR3 runs 20 residues. In germline, CDR1 is SGHDT, CDR2 YYEEEE. CDR3 sequence: CASSTDWDRVGSGYTDTQYF. The CDR3 DNA reads as TGTGCGAGCAGCACGGACTGGGACAGGGTAGGAAGCGGGTACACAGATACGCAGTATTTT. Supplemented by reference TRBV5-6 and TRBJ2-3, the full variable domain reads DAGVTQSPTHLIKTRGQQVTLRCSPKSGHDTVSWYQQALGQGPQFIFQYYEEEERQRGNFPDRFSGHQFPNYSSELNVNALLLGDSALYLCASSTDWDRVGSGYTDTQYFGPGTRLTVL.

This chain connects TRBV5-6 to TRBJ2-2; D uncertain. The CDR3 covers 16 residues. Germline lookup yields CDR1 SGHDT and CDR2 YYEEEE. Trimming took off 1 base at V and 3 bases at J, with 13 bases between the two ends. In DNA form, the CDR3 reads TGTGCCAGCAGCTTGTGGTTCTCCCCTGACACCGGGGAGCTGTTTTTT. The encoded protein is CASSLWFSPDTGELFF.

The V call is TRBV19, the J call TRBJ2-7; 8 bases match TRBD2. V trimming: 3 bases; J trimming: 4 bases; junction bases outside the gene matches: 2. Germline V CDR1 and CDR2: LNHDA, SQIVND (reference sequence). The CDR3 sequence is 13 residues long. The CDR3 DNA is TGTGCCAGTAGTATGGGACTAGATTACGAGCAGTACTTC. This sequence encodes CASSMGLDYEQYF.

V and J are TRBV12-3 or TRBV12-4 and TRBJ2-3; TRBD2 agrees at 9 bases. The V gene end was trimmed by 3 bases and the J gene end by 4 bases; junction bases not matched to a gene: 2. This CDR3 has 14 residues. The CDR3 reads CASSFSGRADTQYF. CDR3 DNA: TGTGCCAGCAGTTTTAGCGGGAGAGCAGATACGCAGTATTTT.

The gene calls are TRBV7-6 and TRBJ2-7; 10 nucleotides align to TRBD2. This CDR3 has 19 amino acids. After removal of 2 bases from V and 5 bases from J, the junction contained 18 bases not matched to a gene. Germline V CDR1 and CDR2: SGHVS, FNYEAQ. The CDR3: CASSLIPGPSGSLKDEQYF. The CDR3 DNA follows: TGTGCCAGCAGCTTAATTCCAGGCCCTAGCGGGAGTCTCAAGGACGAGCAGTACTTC.

The rearrangement joins TRBV27 to TRBJ2-7; possible D gene TRBD1, 5 bases. This CDR3 has 15 amino acids. The V end was cut by 5 bases, the J end by 5 bases, with 19 bases between. Germline lookup yields CDR1 MNHEY and CDR2 SMNVEV (reference sequence). In DNA form, the CDR3 reads TGTGCCAGCAGTCTACTCAAGAGGCAGGGCCACGAGCAGTACTTC. Its translation is CASSLLKRQGHEQYF.

In its sample, this clonotype was seen a few times. The genes are TRBV13 and TRBJ2-7; 9 nucleotides match TRBD1. Germline V gene lookup returns CDR1 PRHDT and CDR2 FYEKMQ (reference sequence). J gave up 5 bases and V 1 base, and 9 bases lay outside the gene matches. CDR3 length: 16 residues. CDR3 DNA sequence: TGTGCCAGCAGCTTAGAGGGGGACAGGGAAGGCGACGAGCAGTACTTC. Translating it yields CASSLEGDREGDEQYF.

The sample holds a few counts of this clonotype. This rearrangement joins TRBV19 to TRBJ2-3; a weak D match, TRBD2 (6 bases). Germline assignment: CDR1 LNHDA and CDR2 SQIVND (reference sequence). The V and J ends lost 9 bases and 4 bases respectively, with 11 bases between them. This CDR3 spans 12 amino acids. DNA for the CDR3: TGTGCCAGCGTCGGGGGTCCAGATACGCAGTATTTT. It encodes CASVGGPDTQYF.

This clonotype was recorded at least ten times. The chain is built from TRBV19 and TRBJ2-7; 11 bases line up with TRBD2. CDR1 is LNHDA, CDR2 SQIVND, per germline (reference sequence). CDR3 length equals 16 residues. After removal of 3 bases from V and 6 bases from J, the junction contained 10 bases not matched to a gene. CDR3 residues: CASSMKLAGVAIEQYF. CDR3 bases: TGTGCCAGTAGTATGAAACTAGCGGGAGTAGCTATCGAGCAGTACTTC.

The chain recombines TRBV4-1 with TRBJ2-4; 7 bases align to TRBD2. CDR1 and CDR2 (germline): MGHRA, YSYEKL. This CDR3 is built from 14 residues. J gave up 8 bases and V 1 base, and 5 bases lay outside the gene matches. As DNA, the CDR3 is TGCGCCAGCAGCCAAGTGCGGGAGCAGGACATTCAGTACTTC. It specifies CASSQVREQDIQYF.

This clonotype has just a few counts. V is TRBV12-3 or TRBV12-4 and J is TRBJ2-7; weak D call: TRBD2 (6 bases). The CDR3 is 13 residues long. V gave up 5 bases and J gave up 3 bases, with 11 bases separating them. The CDR3: CASSRGTFYEQYF. The CDR3 DNA follows: TGTGCCAGCAGTCGCGGGACTTTCTACGAGCAGTACTTC.

This chain connects TRBV21-1 to TRBJ2-1; TRBD2, as called in the table, went unchecked against the DNA. TRBV21-1 is a listed pseudogene. The CDR3 totals 18 residues. The CDR3 is CASSKRRTSGRNLNEQFF. CDR3 coding DNA: TGTGCCAGCAGCAAAAGACGGACCAGCGGGAGGAATTTGAATGAGCAGTTCTTC.

The gene calls are TRBV19 and TRBJ2-5; TRBD1 matches 11 bases. The CDR3 loop spans 14 amino acids. V shed 6 bases, J shed 1 base, and the junction held 1 base outside the gene matches. CDR1 LNHDA and CDR2 SQIVND come from the germline V gene (reference sequence). CDR3 amino acids: CASRGQGVQETQYF. The CDR3 DNA sequence: TGTGCCAGTAGGGGACAGGGGGTCCAAGAGACCCAGTACTTC.